This T cell receptor (beta chain) emerged from a study of blood T cell repertoires in COVID-19. Only in-frame clones appear in the TCRdb table, and some are missing; sequencing was by immunoSEQ multiplex PCR. This table holds around 110,000 clones, 70% to 85% found once. This clone was recorded a few times. Specimen: peripheral blood. The sequence derives from a man in his 70s with active or convalescent COVID-19.

The DNA for the CDR3 is TGTGCCAGTAGTATGCGACAGGGTGGAGGATCGGGCTACACCTTC. Protein sequence: CASSMRQGGGSGYTF. This chain joins TRBV19 and TRBJ1-2; TRBD1 aligns across 7 bases. V was clipped by 3 bases and J by 8 bases; unmatched bases: 12. Germline values: CDR1 LNHDA, CDR2 SQIVND (reference sequence). The CDR3 covers 15 residues.